This TCR beta chain comes out of a study of shared clonotypes between healthy human individuals. Notes on the study in general: The sampled material consisted only of blood, and tissue repertoires are likely to differ.

This clone was observed a few times. The antigen remains undetermined. Germline V gives CDR1 SGHDT, CDR2 YYEEEE. V was pared by 4 bases and J by 6 bases, with 4 bases of the junction left unmatched. The CDR3 is made up of 13 amino acids. Libraries were prepared by immunoSEQ multiplex PCR; TCRdb keeps only in-frame clonotypes and omits some of them. The sample records roughly 1 million clones, roughly 75% being singletons. Sample: memory CD4+ T cells sorted from blood. As to subset: CD45RA-negative fraction. This chain links TRBV5-6 with TRBJ1-1; 9 nucleotides match TRBD1. This receptor was obtained from a man aged 18 to 29 in good health. CDR3 residues: CASSLTGGPEAFF. CDR3 coding DNA: TGTGCCAGCAGCCTTACAGGGGGCCCTGAAGCTTTCTTT. Full variable domain (missing parts from reference TRBV5-6 and TRBJ1-1): DAGVTQSPTHLIKTRGQQVTLRCSPKSGHDTVSWYQQALGQGPQFIFQYYEEEERQRGNFPDRFSGHQFPNYSSELNVNALLLGDSALYLCASSLTGGPEAFFGQGTRLTVV.